The present entry profiles one T cell receptor beta chain with its context. This specimen comes from a study of blood T cell repertoires in COVID-19. Study-level information: Some COVID-19 samples were acute and others convalescent; all came from the United States, Italy and Spain. From T cells, B-cell-depleted T cells, or PBMCs came the material, which was cDNA or gDNA.

Between the trimmed V and J ends, which lost 1 base and 1 base, there was a span of 17 bases. CDR3 length equals 17 residues. Per germline, CDR1 SEHNR and CDR2 FQNEAQ (reference sequence). Original handling: Nucleated cell counts were estimated from reference gene primer amplification. Clones were read by immunoSEQ multiplex PCR, and TCRdb kept only the in-frame ones, dropping some. V, J and clone size were drawn from that table, and D and trimming were deduced from the DNA. In the table there are about 260,000 clones, over 70% of which are singletons. The V gene is TRBV7-9, the J gene TRBJ2-7; the D gene is possibly TRBD1 (7 bases). The sequenced sample was peripheral blood. The clonotype comes from a woman aged 40 to 50 who had recovered from COVID-19. CDR3 amino acids: CASSLGLTGEASYEQYF. The CDR3 nucleotides read TGTGCCAGCAGCTTAGGTTTAACAGGGGAGGCATCCTACGAGCAGTACTTC. Drawing the rest from reference TRBV7-9 and TRBJ2-7, the complete variable domain is DTGVSQNPRHKITKRGQNVTFRCDPISEHNRLYWYRQTLGQGPEFLTYFQNEAQLEKSRLLSDRFSAERPKGSFSTLEIQRTEQGDSAMYLCASSLGLTGEASYEQYFGPGTRLTVT.